The source of this T cell receptor (beta chain) is a study of T-cell memory formation after mild COVID-19. In germline, CDR1 is LNHDA, CDR2 SQIVND (reference sequence). V lost 3 bases, J lost 2 bases, and 3 bases stayed unmatched. This CDR3 comprises 15 residues. Details on this clonotype: Its antigen remains unknown.

TCRdb reanalysed the 5' RACE reads using MiXCR and keeps one entry per CDR3 protein. The sample shows approximately 580,000 distinct CDR3 sequences, around 21% of them seen only once. The study's findings and limits: Contracting clones localized mainly to CM and EM when CD4+ and mainly to EMRA when CD8+.

The chain links TRBV19 to TRBJ1-3; 8 bases align to TRBD1. Sequencing was performed on PBMCs or a T cell subset sorted from them (not recorded which). The clonotype originates from an adult woman who had mild COVID-19 (a few samples of this study predate the infection). Cell type and time point are not known. CDR3 bases: TGTGCCAGTAGTATTTTGGACAGGGCTGGAAACACCATATATTTT. As protein: CASSILDRAGNTIYF.